This TCR beta chain stems from a study of cytomegalovirus exposure and HLA in healthy donors. General observations from the study: With high specificity and sensitivity, the classifier reportedly diagnosed cytomegalovirus status.

Of note for this clone: The antigen remains unidentified.

The PCR made use of 60 Vbeta and 13 Jbeta primers. Clones were sequenced by immunoSEQ multiplex PCR, and TCRdb holds only the in-frame ones, with some missing. The sample lists about 160,000 clones; 80% were seen once. The V gene's germline CDR1 is MNHEY and CDR2 SMNVEV (reference sequence). This CDR3 is built from 15 residues. The ends were cut back, 6 bases at V and 3 bases at J, with 18 bases in the middle. The receptor comes from a woman in her fifties or sixties in good health and CMV-seronegative. The sequencing input was PBMCs. This rearrangement joins TRBV27 to TRBJ2-7; a weak D match, TRBD1 (6 bases). The CDR3 sequence: CASSLDRTAFYEQYF. As DNA, the CDR3 is TGTGCCAGCAGCCTCGATCGGACAGCCTTCTACGAGCAGTACTTC.